The 16 T cell receptor beta chains below come from one sample, sequenced in a study of blood T cell repertoires in COVID-19. The data were produced by immunoSEQ multiplex PCR, yet TCRdb's version contains in-frame clones alone and is incomplete. Of more than 120,000 clones in the sample, more than 70% were seen once. The sequenced sample was peripheral blood. The receptors were gathered from a human donor in a cohort sampled during active COVID-19.

This clone has a single count. The chain uses TRBV18 and TRBJ2-3, with 11 bases aligning to TRBD2. From germline, CDR1 is KGHSH and CDR2 LQKENI. The CDR3 runs 17 residues. Unmatched junction bases numbered 7, after V lost 4 bases and J lost 1 base. DNA for the CDR3: TGTGCCAGCTCACTACTATCACTAGCGGGGGGCACAGATACGCAGTATTTT. It encodes CASSLLSLAGGTDTQYF.

Comments on this clone: The sample carries other DNA sequences with the same CDR3. The J gene is TRBJ2-1, the V gene TRBV7-3; weak D call: TRBD2 (7 bases). The CDR3 runs to 14 residues. Germline CDR1 and CDR2: SGHTA and FQGTGA. The ends were cut back, 2 bases at V and 7 bases at J, with 12 bases in the middle. CDR3 sequence reads: CASSLEGGYNEQFF. The CDR3 coding sequence is TGTGCCAGCAGCTTAGAGGGGGGGTATAATGAGCAGTTCTTC.

As regards this clone: The junction does not match germline at one end; this may be a read error. Other DNA sequences of this sample code for an identical CDR3. The rearrangement joins TRBV29-1 to TRBJ2-3, with 8 bases identical to TRBD1. Germline CDR1 reads SQVTM; CDR2 reads ANQGSEA. The CDR3 is made up of 14 amino acids. The CDR3 here is CSVEGQGFTDTQYF. The CDR3 DNA sequence: TGCAGCGTCGAAGGACAGGGATTCACAGATACGCAGTATTTT.

This rearrangement joins TRBV28 to TRBJ1-1; D is unresolved. V was cut by 6 bases and J by 4 bases, with 18 bases left in between. The CDR3 has 15 residues. Germline CDR1 MDHEN, CDR2 SYDVKM. The DNA for the CDR3 is TGTGCCAGCAGCCCAGGCGGGGAAGGCGGCACTGAAGCTTTCTTT. Protein sequence: CASSPGGEGGTEAFF.

The V and J genes are TRBV6-2 or TRBV6-3 and TRBJ2-3; the match to TRBD1 covers 8 bases. CDR3 length: 15 residues. V lost 6 bases to trimming and J lost 2 bases; unmatched junction nucleotides: 7. CDR1 and CDR2 (germline): MNHEY, SVGEGT. Here the CDR3 DNA reads TGTGCCAGCAGCTCGACAGGGGACCTCACAGATACGCAGTATTTT. It yields the protein CASSSTGDLTDTQYF.

The genes are TRBV6-1 and TRBJ1-5, with D unclear. The CDR3 spans 13 residues. V shed 3 bases and J shed 7 bases, with 10 bases lying between them. CDR1 MNHNS and CDR2 SASEGT come from the germline V gene. CDR3 amino acids: CASSDIPVQPQHF. Here the CDR3 DNA reads TGTGCCAGCAGTGATATCCCGGTCCAGCCCCAGCATTTT.

The chain recombines TRBV28 with TRBJ2-7; 7 bases match TRBD1. Germline V gene sequence: CDR1 MDHEN, CDR2 SYDVKM. J lost 3 bases, V lost 5 bases, and 10 bases had no gene match. The CDR3 has 15 residues. The CDR3 region is CASSGQGVRIYEQYF. The CDR3 region has the DNA TGTGCCAGCAGTGGTCAGGGGGTGCGTATCTACGAGCAGTACTTC.

The V and J genes are TRBV9 and TRBJ2-5; the match to TRBD2 covers 7 bases. The CDR3 has 16 amino acids. V lost 0 bases and J lost 1; bases outside the gene matches: 6. Germline lookup yields CDR1 SGDLS and CDR2 YYNGEE. The CDR3 loop reads CASSVDASGRQETQYF. CDR3 bases: TGTGCCAGCAGCGTAGACGCTAGCGGTCGCCAAGAGACCCAGTACTTC.

V and J are TRBV2 and TRBJ1-2, with D possibly matching TRBD1 (5 bases). The germline CDR1 and CDR2 sequences are SNHLY and FYNNEI. The length of the CDR3 is 13 residues. V lost 2 bases and J lost 5, with 9 bases in between. In DNA, the CDR3 is TGTGCCAGCAGTGAAAAAGGGGATTATGGCTACACCTTC. It encodes CASSEKGDYGYTF.

This clone appeared a single time. The chain carries TRBV12-5 and TRBJ1-2; D not resolved. The V end lost 5 bases, the J end lost 1 base, and 11 bases lay between the germline ends. Germline V lookup: CDR1 LGHNT, CDR2 FRNRAP. The CDR3 is made up of 14 amino acids. CDR3 sequence reads: CASGHDGFNYGYTF. The CDR3 DNA sequence: TGTGCTAGTGGTCATGACGGGTTTAACTATGGCTACACCTTC.

The chain recombines TRBV11-2 with TRBJ1-4; 9 bases align to TRBD1. This CDR3 region has 14 residues. Germline V gene sequence: CDR1 SGHAT, CDR2 FQNNGV. V shed 5 bases, J shed 8 bases, and the junction held 6 bases outside the gene matches. In DNA form, the CDR3 reads TGTGCCAGCAGCAAGGGACAGGGTGGCGAAAAACTGTTTTTT. It translates to CASSKGQGGEKLFF.

The V and J genes are TRBV19 and TRBJ1-5; 8 bases line up with TRBD1. Trimming cost V 5 bases and J 0 bases; bases outside gene matches: 3. The CDR3 has 15 residues. CDR1 is LNHDA and CDR2 is SQIVND in the germline V gene (reference sequence). CDR3 sequence reads: CASSLGQGSNQPQHF. In nucleotides, the CDR3 is TGTGCCAGTAGTCTAGGACAGGGTAGCAATCAGCCCCAGCATTTT.

CDR3 sequence (DNA): TGTGCCAGCAGTCTAGCGGGGGGGCGGCGAGATACGCAGTATTTT. Its protein is CASSLAGGRRDTQYF. The chain is built from TRBV5-4 and TRBJ2-3; 12 positions agree with TRBD2. The CDR3 runs 15 residues. Trimming took 5 bases from V and 5 from J; bases not matched to a gene: 6. The V gene's germline CDR1 is SGHNT and CDR2 YYREEE (reference sequence).

The chain combines TRBV5-1 with TRBJ1-3; D call uncertain. V shed 5 bases and J shed 1 base, with 10 bases lying between them. This CDR3 contains 14 residues. Germline loops: CDR1 SGHRS, CDR2 YFSETQ. Written as DNA, the CDR3 is TGCGCCAGCAGGGACGGACTTTCTGGAAACACCATATATTTT. Its protein is CASRDGLSGNTIYF.

This sequence joins TRBV7-9 and TRBJ2-7; TRBD1 is a possible D gene (5 bases). V gave up 5 bases and J gave up 6 bases, with 14 bases separating them. The CDR3 sequence is 13 residues long. CDR1 is SEHNR and CDR2 is FQNEAQ in the germline V gene (reference sequence). This chain's CDR3 is CASSPVGPGEQYF. The DNA for the CDR3 is TGTGCCAGCAGCCCAGTGGGGCCTGGCGAGCAGTACTTC. Drawing the rest from reference TRBV7-9 and TRBJ2-7, the complete variable domain is DTGVSQNPRHKITKRGQNVTFRCDPISEHNRLYWYRQTLGQGPEFLTYFQNEAQLEKSRLLSDRFSAERPKGSFSTLEIQRTEQGDSAMYLCASSPVGPGEQYFGPGTRLTVT.

The genes are TRBV10-3 and TRBJ1-1, with 11 bases aligning to TRBD1. CDR1 and CDR2 from the germline V gene are ENHRY and SYGVKD. Unmatched junction bases numbered 0, after V lost 2 bases and J lost 1 base. CDR3 size: 15 residues. CDR3 sequence: CAISEGTGGNTEAFF. Written as DNA, the CDR3 is TGTGCCATCAGTGAGGGGACAGGGGGGAACACTGAAGCTTTCTTT.